The subject of this entry is one T cell receptor (beta chain). The sample comes from a study of blood T cell repertoires in COVID-19. Study as a whole: The samples span acute and convalescent COVID-19 from the United States, Italy and Spain. Sample material is recorded as cDNA or gDNA derived from T cells, B-cell-depleted T cells, or PBMCs.

This CDR3 has 12 residues. V gave up 6 bases and J gave up 3 bases, with 8 bases separating them. TCRdb's table, derived via immunoSEQ multiplex PCR, lists solely in-frame clones and lacks some. The sample lists roughly 140,000 clones, more than 65% occurring once. The chain links TRBV12-3 or TRBV12-4 to TRBJ1-2; D is unclear. Sequences were obtained from peripheral blood. This receptor was taken from a woman aged 45-65 years in a cohort sampled during active or convalescent COVID-19. CDR3 region: CASSPLYYGYTF. CDR3 nucleotide sequence: TGTGCCAGCAGCCCTCTGTACTATGGCTACACCTTC.